Listed here is a single T cell receptor (beta chain). The antigen is unknown. The CDR3 has 20 amino acids. Germline V gene sequence: CDR1 MNHEY, CDR2 SMNVEV (reference sequence). V shed 0 bases, J shed 0 bases, and the junction held 9 bases outside the gene matches. The sample is drawn from a study of resident and recirculating memory T cells in vitiligo. Across the whole study: Samples were epidermis from two lesional and two nonlesional sites, plus PBMCs.

Libraries were prepared by immunoSEQ multiplex PCR; TCRdb keeps only in-frame clonotypes and omits some of them. The sample carries around 78,000 clones, roughly 94% recorded once. Study results and limitations: No single dominant TCR clone appeared; lesion clonality varied. TCR sequences were not conserved across biopsy sites or patients.

The TCR originated in a male donor with vitiligo. The material sequenced was blood. The chain recombines TRBV27 with TRBJ2-1; 12 bases map to TRBD2. CDR3 bases: TGTGCCAGCAGTTTATCTCGGACTAGCGGGACCATGAGCTCCTACAATGAGCAGTTCTTC. Protein product: CASSLSRTSGTMSSYNEQFF.